This T cell receptor beta chain was sequenced during a study of human T cells and chemical hapten exposure (dated by TCRdb to the early 2020s). For the wider study: For sensitization, 2% DPC in acetone was applied to a 2 cm by 2 cm area of upper inner arm skin. Weekly therapeutic DPC doses were additionally applied to the scalp of patients throughout the roughly 24-week study period. Patch testing was done on the upper back using Finn chambers containing 0.01% DPC, and results were scored after 6 days according to International Contact Dermatitis Research Group standards. The patient cohort, mostly female, included alopecia areata with under or over 50% scalp involvement, alopecia totalis and alopecia universalis. Libraries were combined into a pool for sequencing, and differences in TCR yield between samples came mainly from small differences in library volumes within the pool. This study followed changes in the peripheral blood TCR repertoire in vivo during primary and secondary sensitization of alopecia patients to the hapten diphenylcyclopropenone (DPC). Blood samples were taken from patients before sensitization (week 0) and at 2, 6 and about 24 weeks after DPC sensitization. Roughly 30 alopecia patients provided blood for TCR sequencing at one to four time points (pre-sensitization, 2, 6 and 24 weeks). The paper as a whole reports these results and caveats: Significantly more large CDR3 similarity clusters were formed by expanded TCRs than by pre-sensitization or healthy control sets, consistent with antigen-driven responses. Because every patient had alopecia, a presumed autoimmune disease, the patients' immune response might differ from that of healthy individuals. A positive correlation was found between the number of PT1 expanded TCRs and patch test score, with significance reached at thresholds 8, 16 and 32 but not 4. The number of TCRs above 1 in 1000 frequency did not change with DPC sensitization; there was no evidence of global repertoire structure alterations. After repeated subsampling, the strength of the expansion versus patch-test correlation and the threshold at which it became significant changed.

A few counts support this clonotype. Its antigen remains unidentified. There are no base qualities to consult, and no much larger clone falls within one base. Library creation used RACE. Sequencing used a NextSeq 500. During library preparation, unique molecular identifiers were attached to individual cDNA molecules so that TCRs could be counted in a quantitative, reproducible way. For every blood RNA sample, sequencing covered both the TCR alpha and TCR beta chains. Processing in the source paper ran as follows. Samples had a median of roughly 99,000 TCRs, with a range from about 23,224 to 690,600. V, J and CDR3 annotation of the TCR reads was performed with the Decombinator software suite. To make PS versus PT1 abundance plots, every sample was subsampled to the same number of TCRs (28,000). Expanded TCRs were defined as absent before sensitization and observed at least eight times at the 2-week time point. TCRdb passed the public sequencing reads through fastp at Q25 and MiXCR, retaining productive beta sequences. When rows share a CDR3 protein, they turn into one entry using the most common DNA and genes. The V and J calls were determined by TCRdb, not by the authors. Recorded for this sample are tens of thousands of distinct CDR3 sequences; less than 3.5% of them occurred a single time. The ten largest clonotypes hold roughly 6.6% of the sample.

Per the publication, the time point label means: patch test 2, 6 weeks after DPC sensitization. Per the publication, the treatment or condition label means: therapeutic diphenylcyclopropenone sensitization with weekly scalp DPC. At each patch-test visit, blood was drawn before the patch test was applied. To be eligible, patients had to be aged 18 to 70, diagnosed with alopecia and judged suitable for DPC therapy, while pregnant patients were excluded. Unfractionated whole blood was collected in Tempus Blood RNA tubes, and total RNA was extracted from that blood. The sample here was whole blood, taken in connection with sensitization to the hapten diphenylcyclopropenone (DPC). This sequence was found in a middle-aged man with alopecia areata. Some clones in this sample may be carry-over from other donors' samples.

CDR3 sequence: CASRELGAGAGDTQYF. The nucleotides read TGTGCCAGTAGGGAACTTGGAGCGGGAGCGGGGGATACGCAGTATTTT. The sequence links TRBV19 to TRBJ2-3; 8 middle bases align to TRBD2. As encoded in the germline V gene (reference sequence), CDR1 is LNHDA while CDR2 is SQIVND. V has 6 bases trimmed and J has 6 bases trimmed; junction bases matching no gene number 14. The CDR3, cysteine through phenylalanine, is 16 amino acids long. The read is trimmed to its CDR3 DNA, 48 bases read in frame from base 1.